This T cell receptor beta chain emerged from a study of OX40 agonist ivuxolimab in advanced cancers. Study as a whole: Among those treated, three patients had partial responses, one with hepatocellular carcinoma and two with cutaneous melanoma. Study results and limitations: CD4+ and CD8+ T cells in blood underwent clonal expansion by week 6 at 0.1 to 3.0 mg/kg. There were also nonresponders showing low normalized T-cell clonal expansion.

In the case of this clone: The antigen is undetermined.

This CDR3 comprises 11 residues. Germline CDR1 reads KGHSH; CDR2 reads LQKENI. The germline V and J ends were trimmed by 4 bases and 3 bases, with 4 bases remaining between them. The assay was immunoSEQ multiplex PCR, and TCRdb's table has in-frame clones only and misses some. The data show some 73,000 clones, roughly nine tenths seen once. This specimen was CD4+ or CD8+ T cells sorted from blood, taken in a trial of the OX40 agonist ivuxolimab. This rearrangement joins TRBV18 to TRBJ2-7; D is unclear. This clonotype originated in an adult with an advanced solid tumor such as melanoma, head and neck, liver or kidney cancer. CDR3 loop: CASSRGYEQYF. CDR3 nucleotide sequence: TGTGCCAGCTCACGGGGCTACGAGCAGTACTTC.